This T cell receptor (beta chain) was recovered during a study of T cell changes during pregnancy in multiple sclerosis. The method was immunoSEQ multiplex PCR; TCRdb's version includes in-frame clones alone and lacks a portion of them. The sample has about 40,000 clones, more than 80% seen once. The germline V gene encodes CDR1 SGHRS and CDR2 YFSETQ. CDR3 length equals 14 residues. Trimming removed 4 bases from V and 5 bases from J; junction bases left unmatched: 8. This material consisted of peripheral blood, taken before pregnancy. This sequence originates from a female donor with multiple sclerosis, enrolled in a pregnancy study. The chain links TRBV5-1 to TRBJ1-1; 7 bases align to TRBD1. CDR3 nucleotide sequence: TGCGCCAGCAGCCCTTCACAGGGGTCTACTGAAGCTTTCTTT. Its protein is CASSPSQGSTEAFF.